Each of the 18 T cell receptor beta chains below was sequenced from the same sample in a study of human T cells and chemical hapten exposure. TCRdb independently ran MiXCR on the RACE reads; one entry per CDR3 protein. The table records approximately 340,000 distinct CDR3 sequences, around 7% of them present only once. Stated time point: patch test 1, 2 weeks after DPC sensitization. Treatment meaning: therapeutic diphenylcyclopropenone sensitization with weekly scalp DPC. The starting material was whole blood, obtained in connection with sensitization to the hapten diphenylcyclopropenone (DPC). The receptors here all came from a woman younger than 35 with alopecia areata. Some clones in this sample may be carry-over from other donors' samples.

The V gene is TRBV29-1, the J gene TRBJ1-3, with 7 positions matching TRBD1. This CDR3 has 14 amino acids. In germline, CDR1 is SQVTM, CDR2 ANQGSEA. V trimming: 6 bases; J trimming: 0 bases; junction bases outside the gene matches: 5. The CDR3 region is CSVRTGNSGNTIYF. The CDR3 coding sequence is TGCAGCGTAAGGACAGGCAACTCTGGAAACACCATATATTTT.

This clonotype was counted at least ten times. The CDR3 region has the DNA TGCAGCGTTTCCCCGGGACCTGGAGGAGATACGCAGTATTTT. This sequence encodes CSVSPGPGGDTQYF. V gene TRBV29-1 combines with J gene TRBJ2-3; D is tentatively TRBD1 or TRBD2 (5 bases each). The CDR3 sequence is 14 residues long. Germline CDR1 reads SQVTM; CDR2 reads ANQGSEA. Deletions cut 5 bases from V and 5 bases from J, with 17 bases between.

This chain uses TRBV24-1 with TRBJ2-1; D possibly matches TRBD1 or TRBD2 (5 bases each). This CDR3 contains 13 residues. Germline V gene lookup returns CDR1 KGHDR and CDR2 SFDVKD. V was trimmed by 4 bases and J by 8 bases, leaving 11 bases between them. The CDR3 protein is CATSDHLGDEQFF. The DNA of the CDR3 is TGTGCCACCAGTGACCACCTGGGGGATGAGCAGTTCTTC.

This clonotype was observed at least ten times. The CDR3 loop reads CASSPPGVRVDEQYF. CDR3 sequence (DNA): TGTGCCAGCAGCCCACCCGGGGTAAGAGTCGACGAGCAGTACTTC. V is TRBV7-9 and J is TRBJ2-7; maybe TRBD2 (5 bases). The CDR3 sequence is 15 residues long. Germline V gene data show CDR1 as SEHNR and CDR2 as FQNEAQ (reference sequence). With 5 bases removed from V and 5 bases from J, the gap between germline ends came to 19 bases.

This clonotype was observed a handful of times. The gene calls are TRBV4-2 and TRBJ2-3; 12 bases are shared with TRBD2. V gave up 3 bases and J gave up 2 bases; unmatched junction bases: 15. Germline loops: CDR1 LGHNA, CDR2 YNFKEQ. CDR3 size: 20 residues. The CDR3 sequence is CASSQAASGGGNLDTDTQYF. DNA of the CDR3: TGTGCCAGCAGCCAGGCAGCTAGCGGGGGGGGCAATCTTGACACAGATACGCAGTATTTT.

The chain's CDR3 is CASSVWAGELFF. The CDR3 region has the DNA TGTGCCAGCAGCGTTTGGGCCGGGGAGCTGTTTTTT. The chain links TRBV9 to TRBJ2-2, with D hard to call. V was shortened by 2 bases and J by 6 bases, with 5 bases between the two germline ends. CDR1 and CDR2 (germline): SGDLS, YYNGEE. The CDR3 length is 12 residues. The full variable domain, rest sourced from reference TRBV9 and TRBJ2-2, is DSGVTQTPKHLITATGQRVTLRCSPRSGDLSVYWYQQSLDQGLQFLIQYYNGEERAKGNILERFSAQQFPDLHSELNLSSLELGDSALYFCASSVWAGELFFGEGSRLTVL.

This clonotype was counted at least ten times. The gene calls are TRBV2 and TRBJ1-6; tentatively, D is TRBD1 (5 bases). Germline V gives CDR1 SNHLY, CDR2 FYNNEI. The CDR3 runs 12 residues. V was cut by 6 bases and J by 7 bases, with 7 bases left in between. The CDR3 loop reads CASSTGNSPLHF. In DNA, the CDR3 is TGTGCCAGCAGCACAGGCAATTCACCCCTCCACTTT.

This clonotype was recorded many times. The rearrangement uses TRBV6-2 or TRBV6-3 and TRBJ1-5; D possibly corresponds to TRBD1 (5 bases). CDR3 length: 13 residues. CDR1 and CDR2 from the germline V gene are MNHEY and SVGEGT. Trimming left V 5 bases short and J 5 bases short, with 10 bases between. CDR3 residues: CASSRGYHQPQHF. The CDR3 coding sequence is TGTGCCAGCAGTCGGGGCTACCATCAGCCCCAGCATTTT.

This clonotype was observed at least ten times. The J gene is TRBJ2-3, the V gene TRBV20-1; no clear D. This CDR3 is 15 amino acids long. Germline CDR1 is DFQATT and CDR2 is SNEGSKA (reference sequence). Trimming shortened V by 0 bases and J by 2 bases, and 12 bases separated the two germline ends. Written as DNA, the CDR3 is TGCAGTGCTAGAGATCTAGGTGGATCCACAGATACGCAGTATTTT. This encodes CSARDLGGSTDTQYF.

This clonotype was counted a few times. This chain uses TRBV3-1 with TRBJ1-1; D may be TRBD1 (5 bases). Per germline, CDR1 LGHDT and CDR2 YNNKEL (reference sequence). The CDR3 runs to 14 residues. The ends were cut back, 2 bases at V and 3 bases at J, with 10 bases in the middle. In DNA, the CDR3 is TGTGCCAGCAGCCAAACCATAGGGGACACTGAAGCTTTCTTT. It codes for CASSQTIGDTEAFF. Complete variable domain (other parts from reference TRBV3-1 and TRBJ1-1): DTAVSQTPKYLVTQMGNDKSIKCEQNLGHDTMYWYKQDSKKFLKIMFSYNNKELIINETVPNRFSPKSPDKAHLNLHINSLELGDSAVYFCASSQTIGDTEAFFGQGTRLTVV.

This clonotype was counted between two and nine times. The rearrangement links TRBV7-8 to TRBJ1-5; TRBD1 matches at 10 bases. The trim removed 5 bases at V and 4 bases at J, leaving 8 bases unmatched. Germline V gene sequence: CDR1 SGHVS, CDR2 FQNEAQ. The CDR3 sequence is 16 residues long. The CDR3 is CASSPYRTGGNQPQHF. The CDR3, as DNA: TGTGCCAGCAGCCCTTATCGGACAGGGGGAAATCAGCCCCAGCATTTT.

This clonotype was seen more than once but under ten times. The V call is TRBV9, the J call TRBJ1-1, with D unresolved. Germline CDR1 and CDR2: SGDLS and YYNGEE. The V and J ends lost 0 bases and 1 base respectively, with 4 bases between them. This CDR3 region has 13 residues. CDR3 sequence: CASSVVPNTEAFF. DNA for the CDR3: TGTGCCAGCAGCGTAGTTCCGAACACTGAAGCTTTCTTT. Full variable domain (outside the CDR3, taken from reference TRBV9 and TRBJ1-1): DSGVTQTPKHLITATGQRVTLRCSPRSGDLSVYWYQQSLDQGLQFLIQYYNGEERAKGNILERFSAQQFPDLHSELNLSSLELGDSALYFCASSVVPNTEAFFGQGTRLTVV.

This clonotype occurred a few times. The chain carries TRBV4-1 and TRBJ2-2; D unclear. Germline V gene lookup returns CDR1 MGHRA and CDR2 YSYEKL. The CDR3 is 15 residues long. V lost 0 bases, J lost 5 bases, and 10 bases lay in between. CDR3 protein: CASSQDSFATGELFF. CDR3 in DNA: TGCGCCAGCAGCCAAGATAGTTTTGCAACCGGGGAGCTGTTTTTT.

J is TRBJ1-5 and V is TRBV4-2; no reliable D call. Trimming pared 0 bases from V and 5 bases from J, leaving 5 bases between. The CDR3 covers 13 residues. Germline lookup yields CDR1 LGHNA and CDR2 YNFKEQ. The CDR3 loop is CASSQESDQPQHF. DNA for the CDR3: TGTGCCAGCAGCCAAGAATCTGATCAGCCCCAGCATTTT.

This clonotype was seen repeatedly, ten times or more. The chain couples TRBV7-9 to TRBJ1-1; TRBD1 agrees at 7 bases. In germline, CDR1 is SEHNR, CDR2 FQNEAQ (reference sequence). V was pared by 1 base and J by 5 bases, with 7 bases of the junction left unmatched. The CDR3 extends over 15 amino acids. The chain's CDR3 is CASSLGGQRGTEAFF. CDR3 nucleotides: TGTGCCAGCAGCTTAGGGGGACAGAGAGGGACTGAAGCTTTCTTT.

This clonotype was seen only a few times. The V gene is TRBV10-3, the J gene TRBJ1-2; TRBD1 matches at 9 bases. The CDR3 has 14 amino acids. Losses at the gene ends were 7 bases for V and 4 bases for J; bases not matched to a gene: 7. Germline assignment: CDR1 ENHRY and CDR2 SYGVKD. CDR3 sequence (DNA): TGTGCCATCACCGGGACAGGGTTCGGCTATGGCTACACCTTC. Its protein is CAITGTGFGYGYTF.

This clonotype was counted many times. The rearrangement uses TRBV29-1 and TRBJ1-1, with 7 positions matching TRBD1. J gave up 2 bases and V 6 bases, and 9 bases lay outside the gene matches. The germline CDR1 and CDR2 sequences are SQVTM and ANQGSEA. The CDR3 loop spans 14 amino acids. The chain's CDR3 is CSVDTGQINTEAFF. The CDR3 DNA follows: TGCAGCGTCGATACGGGACAGATTAACACTGAAGCTTTCTTT.

This clonotype has a handful of counts. The J gene is TRBJ1-2, the V gene TRBV7-9; no clear D gene. CDR3 length: 14 amino acids. Between the trimmed V and J ends, which lost 5 bases and 1 base, there was a span of 11 bases. CDR1 is SEHNR and CDR2 is FQNEAQ in the germline V gene (reference sequence). The CDR3 coding sequence is TGTGCCAGCAGCCCACCAAGGGATAACTATGGCTACACCTTC. Amino acids: CASSPPRDNYGYTF. The variable domain in full, with the rest retrieved from reference TRBV7-9 and TRBJ1-2, is DTGVSQNPRHKITKRGQNVTFRCDPISEHNRLYWYRQTLGQGPEFLTYFQNEAQLEKSRLLSDRFSAERPKGSFSTLEIQRTEQGDSAMYLCASSPPRDNYGYTFGSGTRLTVV.